The present TCR beta chain was sequenced within a study of cytomegalovirus exposure and HLA in healthy donors. PCR used 60 Vbeta primers and 13 Jbeta primers. Libraries were prepared by immunoSEQ multiplex PCR; TCRdb keeps only in-frame clonotypes and omits some of them. Of some 150,000 clones listed, about 85% are singletons. The germline V gene has CDR1 SQVTM and CDR2 ANQGSEA. The CDR3 runs 11 residues. Trimming took 7 bases from V and 5 from J, leaving 11 bases between them. What was sequenced was PBMCs. This TCR came from a woman younger than 30 in good health and CMV-seronegative. This sequence joins TRBV29-1 and TRBJ1-2; maybe TRBD1 (6 bases). In DNA form, the CDR3 reads TGCAGCGAGGGGGGGACTTATGGCTACACCTTC. Encoded protein: CSEGGTYGYTF.